These T cell receptor beta chains were read from a single sample in a study of neoadjuvant anti-PD-1 for oral cavity cancer. Assay: immunoSEQ multiplex PCR; the TCRdb copy retains only in-frame clones and omits some. The sample lists over 13,000 clones; about three quarters were seen once. Sample: PBMCs, taken after nivolumab (anti-PD-1) treatment. These TCRs come from a person between 40 and 79 years old with oral cavity squamous cell carcinoma. Each CDR3 is given with its conserved first and last residue. Each record gives: J gene, CDR3 length, D gene, V gene, CDR3 protein. The D gene is left open where the match is weak.

TRBJ1-1 | 15 | NA | TRBV6-1 | CASSPLRGPNTEAFF
TRBJ2-1 | 15 | NA | TRBV6-1 | CASSDGQWTYNEQFF
TRBJ2-5 | 13 | TRBD2 | TRBV5-1 | CASSLGLAETQYF
TRBJ2-7 | 13 | NA | TRBV11-3 | CASSLNPGGEQYF
TRBJ2-7 | 13 | TRBD2 | TRBV28 | CASKRGGSYEQYF
TRBJ2-1 | 15 | NA | TRBV6-5 | CASRERSSSYNEQFF
TRBJ2-2 | 14 | NA | TRBV10-1 | CASSEYRYTGELFF
TRBJ2-7 | 13 | NA | TRBV7-2 | CASSPSVGYEQYF
TRBJ2-7 | 16 | NA | TRBV6-5 | CASSYSLTRRLYEQYF
TRBJ1-1 | 15 | TRBD1 | TRBV5-6 | CASSLVGQLNTEAFF
TRBJ1-1 | 13 | NA | TRBV19 | CATTWGLNTEAFF
TRBJ2-3 | 16 | NA | TRBV2 | CASSESAGGRTDTQYF
TRBJ2-1 | 14 | TRBD1 | TRBV10-3 | CAIRPGQGIHEQFF
TRBJ2-1 | 15 | NA | TRBV11-2 | CASSLLWTTYNEQFF
TRBJ2-7 | 14 | TRBD1 | TRBV18 | CASSQGQGPNEQYF
TRBJ2-3 | 15 | NA | TRBV5-1 | CASRGGADHTDTQYF
TRBJ1-1 | 15 | NA | TRBV7-9 | CASSLGPQEGTEAFF
TRBJ2-1 | 17 | NA | TRBV6-1 | CASSEFSVEFSYNEQFF
TRBJ2-1 | 16 | NA | TRBV5-1 | CASSLAGTWRDNEQFF
TRBJ2-5 | 12 | NA | TRBV9 | CASSAPRETQYF
TRBJ1-2 | 11 | NA | TRBV20-1 | CSARRGNGYTF
TRBJ2-7 | 15 | NA | TRBV5-4 | CASSRGTPSSYEQYF
TRBJ1-4 | 16 | NA | TRBV10-3 | CAISESSSGTNEKLFF
TRBJ2-1 | 18 | TRBD2 | TRBV10-3 | CAISESLIRTSGRDEQFF
TRBJ2-4 | 17 | NA | TRBV7-6 | CASSPLGGTPGGNIQYF
TRBJ2-5 | 16 | TRBD2 | TRBV30 | CAWSVGFSGGGETQYF
TRBJ2-7 | 13 | NA | TRBV19 | CASSLSVSYEQYF
TRBJ1-3 | 17 | TRBD1 | TRBV9 | CASSLMGDRATGNTIYF
TRBJ1-2 | 12 | NA | TRBV5-1 | CASSLDRNGYTF
TRBJ2-1 | 13 | NA | TRBV15 | CATSRAPAGEQFF
TRBJ2-3 | 16 | TRBD2 | TRBV10-1 | CASSPGASGETDTQYF
TRBJ2-3 | 12 | TRBD1 | TRBV28 | CATGQVTDTQYF
TRBJ1-3 | 14 | NA | TRBV5-4 | CASSWGGSGNTIYF
TRBJ1-5 | 12 | NA | TRBV6-1 | CASSEWGLPQHF
TRBJ2-7 | 16 | TRBD2 | TRBV19 | CARGGRTSGRQYEQYF
TRBJ1-2 | 12 | NA | TRBV11-2 | CASRAGNYGYTF
TRBJ2-1 | 17 | TRBD2 | TRBV25-1 | CASSESRLAGEGDEQFF
TRBJ1-4 | 15 | NA | TRBV5-1 | CASTGSRSDGEKLFF
TRBJ2-2 | 15 | NA | TRBV10-3 | CAISGGLLNTGELFF
TRBJ2-7 | 13 | NA | TRBV5-4 | CASSLFTQNEQYF
TRBJ2-7 | 13 | NA | TRBV5-1 | CASSFGDGNEQYF
TRBJ1-2 | 13 | NA | TRBV7-2 | CASSSDSFYGYTF
TRBJ2-1 | 13 | NA | TRBV9 | CASSSRWDNEQFF
TRBJ2-1 | 10 | NA | TRBV6-6 | CASKGEEQFF
TRBJ2-5 | 17 | TRBD1 | TRBV7-2 | CASSLEAWDRGPETQYF
TRBJ1-1 | 12 | NA | TRBV28 | CASGMGNTEAFF
TRBJ2-1 | 15 | NA | TRBV7-8 | CASSLDGASYNEQFF
TRBJ1-1 | 15 | NA | TRBV7-2 | CASSLRGREDPEAFF
TRBJ1-1 | 10 | NA | TRBV6-1 | CASSGLEAFF
TRBJ2-7 | 14 | TRBD1 | TRBV19 | CASSMGDSSYEQYF
TRBJ2-1 | 16 | TRBD2 | TRBV4-1 | CASSQEQTSGYNEQFF
TRBJ2-3 | 13 | TRBD1 | TRBV27 | CASSLGTGYTQYF
TRBJ2-3 | 14 | TRBD1 | TRBV11-2 | CASSLIGGADTQYF
TRBJ1-1 | 13 | NA | TRBV30 | CAWTLDYTTEAFF
TRBJ2-6 | 17 | NA | TRBV28 | CASTPPAGSSGANVLTF